The next 24 T cell receptor beta chains were all read from a single sample in a study of T-cell memory formation after mild COVID-19. TCRdb recomputed calls from the 5' RACE reads with MiXCR, one row per CDR3 protein. Among 300,000 to 350,000 distinct CDR3 sequences, approximately 13% were seen once, and the ten largest hold around a fifth. The specimen sequenced was PBMCs or a T cell subset sorted from them (not recorded which). All receptors come from a man aged 18 to 30 who had mild COVID-19 (a few samples of this study predate the infection). Cell type and time point are not known.

The chain carries TRBV29-1 and TRBJ2-2; a possible D gene is TRBD1 (6 bases). Trimming took off 1 base at V and 1 base at J, with 10 bases between the two ends. The CDR3 totals 15 residues. Germline CDR1 is SQVTM and CDR2 is ANQGSEA. The CDR3, as DNA: TGCAGCGTTGAAGGTTTGACAGGGAACACCGGGGAGCTGTTTTTT. Protein sequence: CSVEGLTGNTGELFF.

This clonotype came up a few times. The chain has TRBV7-2 and TRBJ1-2, with 8 bases fitting TRBD1. With 5 bases clipped from V and 8 bases from J, the junction kept 10 bases outside the gene matches. Germline lookup yields CDR1 SGHTA and CDR2 FQGNSA. There are 14 residues in the CDR3. The CDR3 DNA reads TGTGCCAGCAGCCGAGGACAGGGAAGCGTCGGCTACACCTTC. Its protein is CASSRGQGSVGYTF.

This clonotype was counted ten times or more. CDR3 coding DNA: TGCAGTGCTAGAGATAGATGGGAGCAGTTCTTC. Amino acids: CSARDRWEQFF. The chain couples TRBV20-1 to TRBJ2-1; D gene unclear. CDR3 size: 11 residues. In germline, CDR1 is DFQATT, CDR2 SNEGSKA (reference sequence). The V end lost 0 bases, the J end lost 10 bases, and 7 bases lay between the germline ends.

The CDR3 region is CASSLIWTGELFF. The CDR3 nucleotides are TGTGCCAGCAGCTTAATCTGGACCGGGGAGCTGTTTTTT. The chain combines TRBV11-3 with TRBJ2-2; D gene unclear. V was trimmed by 2 bases and J by 5 bases, leaving 6 bases between them. This CDR3 spans 13 amino acids. From germline, CDR1 is SGHNT and CDR2 YENEEA.

This clonotype was counted only a few times. The chain is built from TRBV11-2 and TRBJ2-5; D gene uncertain. The CDR3 loop spans 11 amino acids. Germline CDR1 is SGHAT and CDR2 is FQNNGV. Trimming removed 6 bases from V and 5 bases from J, with 7 bases in between. The CDR3, as DNA: TGTGCCAGCAGGATCGTGGAGACCCAGTACTTC. Protein product: CASRIVETQYF.

This clonotype was seen a handful of times. This sequence joins TRBV6-5 and TRBJ1-2, with D perhaps matching TRBD1 (6 bases). This CDR3 comprises 13 residues. Germline V gives CDR1 MNHEY, CDR2 SVGAGI. Deletions cut 5 bases from V and 8 bases from J, with 15 bases between. In nucleotides, the CDR3 is TGTGCCAGCAGTAACCTACAGGGACGGGGCTACACCTTC. Translating gives CASSNLQGRGYTF.

The chain recombines TRBV12-3 or TRBV12-4 with TRBJ2-2; 10 bases are shared with TRBD1. CDR3 length: 15 amino acids. V lost 7 bases to trimming and J lost 7 bases; unmatched junction nucleotides: 9. CDR3 sequence reads: CASTQTGGKDGELFF. The CDR3 DNA reads TGTGCCAGCACCCAGACAGGGGGCAAAGACGGGGAGCTGTTTTTT.

The genes are TRBV27 and TRBJ1-4, with D hard to call. The CDR3 is 16 amino acids. From germline, CDR1 is MNHEY and CDR2 SMNVEV (reference sequence). V lost 4 bases to trimming and J lost 0 bases, with 12 bases between them. The CDR3 sequence: CASSSGGFATNEKLFF. The CDR3 DNA follows: TGTGCCAGCAGTTCCGGAGGGTTCGCAACTAATGAAAAACTGTTTTTT.

This clonotype was detected ten times or more. Here the CDR3 DNA reads TGTGCCAGCAGCTTAAATAGCGAGACAGATACGCAGTATTTT. Its protein is CASSLNSETDTQYF. The chain combines TRBV7-2 with TRBJ2-3; the D gene is possibly TRBD2 (5 bases). The CDR3 contains 14 residues. V lost 2 bases, J lost 3 bases, and 9 bases lay in between. In germline, CDR1 is SGHTA, CDR2 FQGNSA.

The chain is built from TRBV29-1 and TRBJ2-3; D ambiguous. Germline loops: CDR1 SQVTM, CDR2 ANQGSEA. The V and J ends lost 7 bases and 3 bases respectively, with 11 bases between them. The CDR3 contains 12 residues. The CDR3, as DNA: TGCAGCGGGGATTTGGGAACAGATACGCAGTATTTT. As protein: CSGDLGTDTQYF.

This chain links TRBV6-2 or TRBV6-3 with TRBJ2-2; 11 positions agree with TRBD2. Germline values: CDR1 MNHEY, CDR2 SVGEGT. Unmatched junction bases numbered 7, after V lost 6 bases and J lost 10 bases. This CDR3 spans 14 amino acids. CDR3 bases: TGTGCCAGCAGAAAATTAGCGGGGGGGCTGGAGCTGTTTTTT. The encoded protein is CASRKLAGGLELFF.

The chain links TRBV7-9 to TRBJ2-3; possible D gene TRBD2, 6 bases. CDR1 is SEHNR and CDR2 is FQNEAQ in the germline V gene (reference sequence). V was shortened by 5 bases and J by 2 bases, with 14 bases between the two germline ends. This CDR3 is 15 amino acids long. In nucleotides, the CDR3 is TGTGCCAGCAGCCTAGGGGACTCCTACACAGATACGCAGTATTTT. This encodes CASSLGDSYTDTQYF.

This clonotype was counted at least ten times. The chain has TRBV5-1 and TRBJ2-3; 11 bases align to TRBD2. The CDR3 length is 14 residues. The germline gives CDR1 SGHRS, CDR2 YFSETQ. The V segment lost 3 bases and the J segment 5 bases; nucleotides outside the gene matches: 2. CDR3: CASSSTSGEDTQYF. DNA for the CDR3: TGCGCCAGCAGCTCGACTAGCGGGGAAGATACGCAGTATTTT. The variable domain in full, completed from reference TRBV5-1 and TRBJ2-3, reads KAGVTQTPRYLIKTRGQQVTLSCSPISGHRSVSWYQQTPGQGLQFLFEYFSETQRNKGNFPGRFSGRQFSNSRSEMNVSTLELGDSALYLCASSSTSGEDTQYFGPGTRLTVL.

V is TRBV5-1 and J is TRBJ1-1; D is uncertain. The V gene lost 0 bases and the J gene lost 5 bases, with 8 bases spanning the gap. CDR1 is SGHRS, CDR2 YFSETQ, per germline. The CDR3 covers 13 residues. Here the CDR3 DNA reads TGCGCCAGCAGCTTGGCCTTAGGGACTGAAGCTTTCTTT. This codes for CASSLALGTEAFF.

A few counts support this clonotype. The rearrangement uses TRBV7-2 and TRBJ2-5, with 7 bases that match TRBD2. The CDR3 contains 15 residues. Per the germline V gene, CDR1 is SGHTA and CDR2 is FQGNSA. V lost 1 base, J lost 4 bases, and 6 bases stayed unmatched. The CDR3 DNA is TGTGCCAGCAGCTTAGTTGGGGGGGGAGGAGAGACCCAGTACTTC. Its protein product is CASSLVGGGGETQYF.

This clonotype was seen a few times. The gene calls are TRBV10-3 and TRBJ1-2; no firm D call. The CDR3 consists of 12 residues. Germline CDR1 reads ENHRY; CDR2 reads SYGVKD. Trimming stripped 5 bases from V and 8 bases from J, with 12 bases between. CDR3 bases: TGTGCCATCAGTCCGCGCGGAGAAGGCTACACCTTC. It encodes CAISPRGEGYTF.

The genes are TRBV20-1 and TRBJ2-3; 9 bases map to TRBD1. The CDR3 extends over 16 amino acids. Looked up from germline, CDR1 is DFQATT and CDR2 is SNEGSKA (reference sequence). Trimming removed 2 bases from V and 3 bases from J; junction bases left unmatched: 9. The CDR3 sequence: CSARSIGTGMTDTQYF. CDR3 DNA: TGCAGTGCTAGATCAATCGGGACAGGGATGACAGATACGCAGTATTTT.

The CDR3 loop reads CASSSSTYNEQFF. In DNA form, the CDR3 reads TGTGCCAGCAGTTCCAGTACTTACAATGAGCAGTTCTTC. V and J are TRBV12-3 or TRBV12-4 and TRBJ2-1, with D hard to call. V lost 4 bases to trimming and J lost 4 bases, with 8 bases between them. The CDR3 extends over 13 amino acids.

The V call is TRBV7-9, the J call TRBJ1-4; D possibly corresponds to TRBD1 (6 bases). CDR3 length: 15 residues. Germline CDR1 SEHNR, CDR2 FQNEAQ (reference sequence). V shed 4 bases and J shed 8 bases, with 17 bases lying between them. CDR3 sequence: CASSSYRAREEKLFF. The CDR3 nucleotides read TGTGCCAGCAGCTCATACAGGGCCAGGGAGGAAAAACTGTTTTTT.

This clonotype appeared a few times. J is TRBJ1-2 and V is TRBV12-3 or TRBV12-4; 7 bases match TRBD1. V lost 2 bases to trimming and J lost 5 bases; unmatched junction nucleotides: 14. CDR3 length: 17 amino acids. For the CDR3, the DNA is TGTGCCAGCAGTTTACTACCCGTCCGACAGGGTGGATATGGCTACACCTTC. It codes for CASSLLPVRQGGYGYTF.

V usage is TRBV20-1 and J usage is TRBJ1-6; D unresolved. Trimming shortened V by 0 bases and J by 0 bases, and 9 bases separated the two germline ends. Per the germline V gene, CDR1 is DFQATT and CDR2 is SNEGSKA (reference sequence). This CDR3 comprises 16 residues. CDR3 in amino acids: CSARDPKSSYNSPLHF. The CDR3 bases are TGCAGTGCTAGAGACCCCAAGAGCTCCTATAATTCACCCCTCCACTTT.

The chain uses TRBV20-1 and TRBJ2-6; D is unresolved. The V gene's germline CDR1 is DFQATT and CDR2 SNEGSKA (reference sequence). The CDR3 covers 15 residues. The V and J ends lost 3 bases and 0 bases respectively, with 9 bases between them. In DNA form, the CDR3 reads TGCAGTGCTAGCCCCCAGATCTCTGGGGCCAACGTCCTGACTTTC. It specifies CSASPQISGANVLTF.

This clonotype was counted only a few times. The V gene is TRBV29-1, the J gene TRBJ2-7; 10 nucleotides agree with TRBD1. The ends lost 8 bases at V and 0 bases at J; junction bases unmatched: 4. The CDR3 sequence is 13 residues long. Germline V gene data show CDR1 as SQVTM and CDR2 as ANQGSEA. The CDR3 sequence is CSRDRGGSYEQYV. The CDR3 DNA sequence: TGCAGCCGGGACAGGGGAGGCTCCTACGAGCAGTACGTC.

Here the CDR3 DNA reads TGTGCCAGCAGGCCGACAGGGTCGTACAATGAGCAGTTCTTC. The encoded protein is CASRPTGSYNEQFF. The chain combines TRBV12-3 or TRBV12-4 with TRBJ2-1, with TRBD1 matching 7 bases. V was clipped by 6 bases and J by 4 bases; unmatched bases: 6. CDR3 length: 14 amino acids.